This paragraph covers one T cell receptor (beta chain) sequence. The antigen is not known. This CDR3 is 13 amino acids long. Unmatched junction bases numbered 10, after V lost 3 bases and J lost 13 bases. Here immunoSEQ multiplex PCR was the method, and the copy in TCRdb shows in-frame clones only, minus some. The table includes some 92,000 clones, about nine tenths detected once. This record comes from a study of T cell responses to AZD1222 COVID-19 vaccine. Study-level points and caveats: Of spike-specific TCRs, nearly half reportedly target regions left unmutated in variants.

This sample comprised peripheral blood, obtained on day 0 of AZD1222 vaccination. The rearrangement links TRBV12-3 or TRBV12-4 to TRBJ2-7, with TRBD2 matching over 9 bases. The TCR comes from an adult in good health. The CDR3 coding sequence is TGTGCCAGCAGTTTTCTTCCTAGCGGGGAATCATACTTC. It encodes CASSFLPSGESYF.